This T cell receptor (beta chain) was found in a study of Graves' ophthalmopathy and Graves' hyperthyroidism. This clonotype was seen many times. Its antigen remains unknown. Transcripts of RNA were the source for amplifying TCR beta CDR3 regions. Second-round multiplex PCR came after a first-round RT-PCR that employed HTBI primers. TCRdb itself ran the multiplex PCR reads through MiXCR, one entry per CDR3 protein. The data show fewer than 650,000 distinct CDR3 sequences, about 20% seen once. Enrolled hyperthyroidism patients had a new diagnosis, a duration under 2 months, and an age of 18 to 65. Study-wide results and caveats: Ophthalmopathy progression cases were predicted by the model with 70% to 71% sensitivity and 72.22% specificity. A model built from 13 signatures distinguished ophthalmopathy from stable hyperthyroidism with approximately 90% sensitivity and 81.08% specificity.

This TCR derives from a woman aged 18-35 years with stable Graves' hyperthyroidism. Some clones in this sample may be carry-over from other donors' samples. Specimen: peripheral blood.

CDR3 DNA: TGTGCCTGGAGAAGAACCCCAGCTAACTATGGCTACACCTTC. This translates into CAWRRTPANYGYTF. This rearrangement joins TRBV30 to TRBJ1-2, with no clear D. Germline-derived CDR1 and CDR2 are GTSNPN and SVGIG (reference sequence). Trimming shortened V by 3 bases and J by 0 bases, and 11 bases separated the two germline ends. The CDR3 runs 14 residues.